The entry below gives a single TCR beta chain sequence along with its context. Its target antigen remains unknown. Per-base quality was not reported, and no clone a single base away is much larger than it. TCRbeta CDR3 regions were amplified from genomic DNA using the immunoSEQ Assay, a bias-controlled multiplex PCR. As for how the authors treated the data: Within the assay, amplification of reference gene primers was used to estimate how many nucleated cells each sample contained. To quantify the absolute abundance of each unique TCRbeta CDR3 rearrangement, sequence reads were collapsed and filtered. Productive Simpson clonality was computed per sample as the square root of Simpson's diversity index over productive rearrangements. TCRdb limited this immuneACCESS table to in-frame rearrangements with V and J called. A share of clones is missing; checked studies link under half to unresolved V genes, and the rest is unexplained. V and J calls plus clone size are reproduced from that table; the DNA served to infer D and trimming. This sample is represented by around 100,000 clones; roughly nine tenths of them were singletons. Together, the top ten hold more than 5.5% of the sample.

Trimming takes 4 bases from V and 0 bases from J, and the germline ends sit 10 bases apart. From the cysteine up to the phenylalanine, the CDR3 has a length of 16 residues. Just CDR3 DNA is preserved here, 48 bases in frame from base 1. Looking up the germline V gene yields CDR1 KGHSH and CDR2 LQKENI. The data belong to a study of blood T cell repertoires in COVID-19 (TCRdb year 2020). Concerning the study at large: Samples covering the acute and convalescent phases of COVID-19 were provided by collaborators in the United States, Italy and Spain. The prospective study material was composed of cDNA or gDNA derived from T cells, B-cell-depleted T cells, or PBMCs. The dataset comprised deeply sampled blood TCRbeta repertoires from subjects exposed to, actively infected with, or recovered from COVID-19. The repertoires were made available in a free public database intended to serve as a resource for research on the immune response to SARS-CoV-2. The samples were drawn from the first 160 participants of the ongoing ImmuneRACE study and from over a thousand subjects provided by 6 global collaborators. The sample metadata nearly always contained a de-identified subject ID, COVID-19 status, age in years and sex. Where available, HLA class I and class II types were obtained from metadata supplied by the sample provider rather than from assay-based typing. Here is what the overall study found, with its caveats: The amount of clinical and demographic metadata varied by source and participant and was provided uncurated.

Whole blood was collected in K2EDTA tubes by collaborating institutions according to the institutions' own protocols. Collaborator samples were shipped for TCRbeta analysis as frozen whole blood, isolated PBMCs, or DNA extracted from either sample type. The sequence derives from a human donor in a cohort sampled during active COVID-19. Material: peripheral blood. The V and J genes are TRBV18 and TRBJ2-6; the D gene is perhaps TRBD1, on 5 matching bases. The CDR3 sequence is CASSQRTGSGANVLTF. The DNA sequence follows: TGTGCCAGCTCACAACGAACAGGCTCTGGGGCCAACGTCCTGACTTTC.